One and the same sample provided the 18 T cell receptor beta chains below, sequenced in a study of blood T cell repertoires in COVID-19. Clones were read by immunoSEQ multiplex PCR, and TCRdb kept only the in-frame ones, dropping some. The table has some 88,000 clones, more than 75% seen once; the top ten hold about 15%. The sample consisted of peripheral blood. The receptors were sampled from a woman in her 70s with acute or convalescent COVID-19.

CDR3 sequence reads: CASSPGGGDYNEQFF. The CDR3 DNA sequence: TGCGCCAGCAGCCCGGGAGGGGGAGATTACAATGAGCAGTTCTTC. The chain carries TRBV5-1 and TRBJ2-1; 8 nucleotides agree with TRBD2. The CDR3 runs 15 residues. Germline lookup yields CDR1 SGHRS and CDR2 YFSETQ. V was pared by 4 bases and J by 4 bases, with 7 bases of the junction left unmatched.

CDR3 sequence: CASSRDRSNYGYTF. CDR3 in DNA: TGCGCCAGCAGCCGGGACAGATCTAACTATGGCTACACCTTC. The chain couples TRBV4-3 to TRBJ1-2; 7 nucleotides align to TRBD1. Trimming removed 4 bases from V and 0 bases from J; junction bases left unmatched: 2. Germline V gives CDR1 LGHNA, CDR2 YSLEER. This CDR3 spans 14 amino acids.

This clone was observed a single time. This chain connects TRBV30 to TRBJ1-2; possibly TRBD1 for D (5 bases). CDR1 is GTSNPN, CDR2 SVGIG, per germline (reference sequence). This CDR3 is 15 amino acids long. Trimming pared 0 bases from V and 4 bases from J, leaving 15 bases between. This CDR3 is CAWSVPRQFRYGYTF. The CDR3, as DNA: TGTGCCTGGAGTGTACCGAGACAGTTCCGCTATGGCTACACCTTC.

This clone was detected a few times. The chain links TRBV28 to TRBJ1-5; no clear D gene. Per germline, CDR1 MDHEN and CDR2 SYDVKM. The V and J ends lost 2 bases and 0 bases respectively, with 8 bases between them. The CDR3 is 15 amino acids. This CDR3 is CASSLTAYSNQPQHF. DNA of the CDR3: TGTGCCAGCAGTTTAACAGCATATAGCAATCAGCCCCAGCATTTT.

The genes are TRBV15 and TRBJ2-1, with TRBD2 matching 10 bases. The CDR3 spans 13 residues. With 1 base clipped from V and 14 bases from J, the junction kept 5 bases outside the gene matches. Per the germline V gene, CDR1 is LNHNV and CDR2 is YYDKDF (reference sequence). CDR3 sequence reads: CATSRGQRGGEFF. The CDR3 DNA reads TGTGCCACCAGCAGAGGTCAGCGGGGGGGTGAGTTCTTC.

The gene calls are TRBV19 and TRBJ1-5, with TRBD1 as a possible D gene (6 bases). CDR1 and CDR2 from the germline V gene are LNHDA and SQIVND (reference sequence). The CDR3 contains 21 residues. V lost 7 bases to trimming and J lost 1 base, with 32 bases between them. CDR3 nucleotide sequence: TGTGCCAGTACCAGCGAGGGGCGCGGGGGCGGGGGGTTAAGGAGCAATCAGCCCCAGCATTTT. Protein: CASTSEGRGGGGLRSNQPQHF.

The V and J genes are TRBV5-6 and TRBJ1-2; 8 nucleotides match TRBD1. The germline gives CDR1 SGHDT, CDR2 YYEEEE. V shed 6 bases and J 4 bases; nucleotides not matched to a gene: 11. This CDR3 contains 15 residues. The CDR3, as DNA: TGTGCCAGCACCCAGGGGCAGGGGGCGGTCTATGGCTACACCTTC. This translates into CASTQGQGAVYGYTF.

The rearrangement uses TRBV10-2 and TRBJ1-5, with 11 bases lining up with TRBD1. Germline V lookup: CDR1 WSHSY, CDR2 SAAADI. This CDR3 comprises 13 residues. V dropped 4 bases and J dropped 7; count of bases not matched to a gene: 0. CDR3 coding DNA: TGCGCCAGCAGTGGGGACAGGGGGCAGCCCCAGCATTTT. As protein: CASSGDRGQPQHF.

This chain connects TRBV12-5 to TRBJ2-3; 13 bases align to TRBD2. CDR1 and CDR2 from the germline V gene are LGHNT and FRNRAP. V was clipped by 5 bases and J by 1 base; unmatched bases: 3. CDR3 size: 16 residues. CDR3 sequence (DNA): TGTGCTAGTGGTATAGGACTAGCGGGGGGCACAGATACGCAGTATTTT. It encodes CASGIGLAGGTDTQYF.

The rearrangement uses TRBV24-1 and TRBJ2-5; 8 nucleotides line up with TRBD1. The CDR3 is 15 residues long. Germline trimming cut 2 bases from V and 5 bases from J; bases unmatched to any gene: 6. Germline CDR1 is KGHDR and CDR2 is SFDVKD. The CDR3 DNA follows: TGTGCCACCAGTGATTCCGGCAGGGGGCTTGAGACCCAGTACTTC. This gives the protein CATSDSGRGLETQYF.

By share, this clone ranks as medium-sized (0.01 to 0.1%). The chain employs TRBV7-9 and TRBJ1-1; D perhaps matches TRBD1 (5 bases). Germline CDR1 is SEHNR and CDR2 is FQNEAQ (reference sequence). This CDR3 region has 14 residues. Trimming pared 7 bases from V and 6 bases from J, leaving 18 bases between. CDR3 sequence: CASKALADRPEAFF. In DNA form, the CDR3 reads TGTGCCAGCAAAGCCCTGGCCGACAGACCTGAAGCTTTCTTT.

Only a few counts were recorded for this clone. The DNA of the CDR3 is TGTGCCAGCAGTTTAACGGGACAGGGGTATCAGCCCCAGCATTTT. This sequence encodes CASSLTGQGYQPQHF. V usage is TRBV28 and J usage is TRBJ1-5, with 10 bases lining up with TRBD1. The germline CDR1 and CDR2 sequences are MDHEN and SYDVKM. With 2 bases clipped from V and 5 bases from J, the junction kept 3 bases outside the gene matches. The CDR3 extends over 15 amino acids.

J is TRBJ2-7 and V is TRBV5-1; TRBD1 agrees at 9 bases. Losses at the gene ends were 4 bases for V and 4 bases for J; bases not matched to a gene: 24. The length of the CDR3 is 20 residues. The germline V gene has CDR1 SGHRS and CDR2 YFSETQ. The CDR3 DNA is TGCGCCAGCAGCCAAGAAAGCCGGGACAGGGTACCTAAGTCGCCTTACGAGCAGTACGTC. The encoded protein is CASSQESRDRVPKSPYEQYV.

The rearrangement joins TRBV6-5 to TRBJ1-2; 8 bases align to TRBD1. The CDR3 length is 15 residues. CDR1 is MNHEY and CDR2 is SVGAGI in the germline V gene. Trimming at V came to 6 bases and at J to 5 bases, leaving 11 bases not matched to a gene. The CDR3 DNA is TGTGCCAGCAGGCCTGGACAGGGTCGGTCATATGGCTACACCTTC. This translates into CASRPGQGRSYGYTF.

The chain has TRBV11-3 and TRBJ1-2; TRBD1 matches 7 bases. The CDR3 totals 13 residues. The germline V gene has CDR1 SGHNT and CDR2 YENEEA. The V segment lost 3 bases and the J segment 7 bases; nucleotides outside the gene matches: 5. CDR3 residues: CASSLEGASGYTF. CDR3 DNA sequence: TGTGCCAGCAGCTTGGAGGGGGCTAGTGGCTACACCTTC.

The chain combines TRBV4-1 with TRBJ2-2; D may be TRBD1 (6 bases). There are 15 residues in the CDR3. Germline V gene lookup returns CDR1 MGHRA and CDR2 YSYEKL. With 5 bases removed from V and 0 bases from J, the gap between germline ends came to 10 bases. The CDR3 DNA reads as TGCGCCAGCAGCTTCCGGACAGCGAACACCGGGGAGCTGTTTTTT. Residues: CASSFRTANTGELFF.

The V call is TRBV7-2, the J call TRBJ2-3; 8 nucleotides match TRBD2. The CDR3 runs 17 residues. Trimming at V came to 2 bases and at J to 2 bases, leaving 9 bases not matched to a gene. Germline CDR1 and CDR2: SGHTA and FQGNSA. CDR3 sequence: CASSLYLSGTYTDTQYF. In DNA, the CDR3 is TGTGCCAGCAGCTTATATCTTAGCGGGACCTACACAGATACGCAGTATTTT.

This clone was detected only a few times. In DNA, the CDR3 is TGTGCCAGCAGGGGGACAACCAATCAGCCCCAGCATTTT. Its protein product is CASRGTTNQPQHF. This chain connects TRBV28 to TRBJ1-5; tentatively, D is TRBD1 (6 bases). Looked up from germline, CDR1 is MDHEN and CDR2 is SYDVKM. The V end lost 6 bases, the J end lost 3 bases, and 9 bases lay between the germline ends. The CDR3 consists of 13 residues.